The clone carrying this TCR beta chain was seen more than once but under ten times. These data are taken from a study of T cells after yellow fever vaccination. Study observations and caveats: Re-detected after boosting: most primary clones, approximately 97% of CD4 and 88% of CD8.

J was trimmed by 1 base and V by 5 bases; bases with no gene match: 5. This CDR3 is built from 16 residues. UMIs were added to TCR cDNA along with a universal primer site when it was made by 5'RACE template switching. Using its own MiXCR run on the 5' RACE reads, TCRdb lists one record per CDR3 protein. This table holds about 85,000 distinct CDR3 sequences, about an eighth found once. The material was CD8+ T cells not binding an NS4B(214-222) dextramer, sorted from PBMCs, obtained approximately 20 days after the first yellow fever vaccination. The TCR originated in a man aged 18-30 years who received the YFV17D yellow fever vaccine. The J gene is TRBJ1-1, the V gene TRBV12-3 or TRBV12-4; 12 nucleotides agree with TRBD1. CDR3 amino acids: CASSAGGQGANTEAFF. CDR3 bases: TGTGCCAGCAGTGCTGGGGGACAGGGGGCGAACACTGAAGCTTTCTTT.